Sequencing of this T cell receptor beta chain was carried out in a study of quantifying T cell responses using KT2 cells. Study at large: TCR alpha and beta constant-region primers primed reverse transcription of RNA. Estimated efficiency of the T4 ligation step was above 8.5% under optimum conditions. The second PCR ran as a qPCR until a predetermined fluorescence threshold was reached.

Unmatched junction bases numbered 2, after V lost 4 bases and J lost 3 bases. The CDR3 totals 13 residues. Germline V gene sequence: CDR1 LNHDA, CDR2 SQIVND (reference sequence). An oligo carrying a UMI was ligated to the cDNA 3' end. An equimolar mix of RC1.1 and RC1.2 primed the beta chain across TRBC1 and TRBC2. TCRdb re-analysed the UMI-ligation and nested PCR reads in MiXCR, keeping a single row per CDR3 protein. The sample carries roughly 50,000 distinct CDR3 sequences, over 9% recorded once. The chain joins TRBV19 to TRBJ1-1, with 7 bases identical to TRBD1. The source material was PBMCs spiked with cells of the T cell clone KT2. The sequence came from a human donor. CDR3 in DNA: TGTGCCAGTAGTAGCACAGGGGACACTGAAGCTTTCTTT. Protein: CASSSTGDTEAFF.